Below, 20 T cell receptor beta chains from the same sample are listed, as sequenced in a study of CD8 T cells in Susac syndrome. An input of roughly 0.5 to 1 ug of RNA was subjected to reverse transcription using random hexamers. TCRdb used MiXCR to reprocess the immunoSEQ multiplex PCR reads, holding one entry per CDR3 protein. The sample has 95,000 to 150,000 distinct CDR3 sequences; 85% to 95% are singletons. The specimen sequenced was CD8+ T cells from PBMCs. The origin of the receptors is a human donor with Susac syndrome.

The chain is built from TRBV29-1 and TRBJ2-2; the D gene is possibly TRBD2 (6 bases). Trimming took off 8 bases at V and 6 bases at J, with 19 bases between the two ends. This CDR3 has 14 residues. Germline V gives CDR1 SQVTM, CDR2 ANQGSEA. The CDR3 spells CSFSGDVSAGELFF. The CDR3 bases are TGCAGCTTCTCGGGGGACGTATCCGCCGGGGAGCTGTTTTTT.

This sequence joins TRBV19 and TRBJ1-1; 10 bases match TRBD1. The CDR3 length is 13 residues. V shed 8 bases and J 3 bases; nucleotides not matched to a gene: 3. Looked up from germline, CDR1 is LNHDA and CDR2 is SQIVND (reference sequence). CDR3 amino acids: CASLGQGDTEAFF. The CDR3 DNA is TGTGCCAGTTTAGGACAGGGGGACACTGAAGCTTTCTTT.

The V call is TRBV29-1, the J call TRBJ1-1; 10 nucleotides line up with TRBD1. CDR1 and CDR2 from the germline V gene are SQVTM and ANQGSEA. V was pared by 5 bases and J by 5 bases, with 5 bases of the junction left unmatched. This CDR3 is 13 amino acids long. CDR3 residues: CSVLGTGVTEAFF. The CDR3 nucleotides read TGCAGCGTTCTCGGGACAGGGGTTACTGAAGCTTTCTTT.

The J gene is TRBJ2-5, the V gene TRBV5-6, with 8 bases lining up with TRBD2. The CDR3 contains 14 residues. Per germline, CDR1 SGHDT and CDR2 YYEEEE. J gave up 5 bases and V 2 bases, and 5 bases lay outside the gene matches. Here the CDR3 DNA reads TGTGCCAGCAGCTTCGGGGGGGTCATGGAGACCCAGTACTTC. Encoded protein: CASSFGGVMETQYF.

This sequence joins TRBV10-1 and TRBJ2-7; the D gene is possibly TRBD2 (6 bases). CDR1 and CDR2 from the germline V gene are WNHNN and SYGVQD (reference sequence). The CDR3 length is 20 residues. Trimming pared 2 bases from V and 3 bases from J, leaving 29 bases between. In DNA form, the CDR3 reads TGCGCCAGCAGTGAGCCGGAGGGGAGAAACTTTGACCCAGAACTCTACGAGCAGTACTTC. Translation gives CASSEPEGRNFDPELYEQYF.

The chain links TRBV4-3 to TRBJ2-7; 10 nucleotides agree with TRBD2. V shed 1 base and J 5 bases; nucleotides not matched to a gene: 2. Germline V gene lookup returns CDR1 LGHNA and CDR2 YSLEER. The CDR3 sequence is 14 residues long. The CDR3 DNA sequence: TGCGCCAGCAGCCAAGGCCTAGCGGGGGACGAGCAGTACTTC. Translated, it gives CASSQGLAGDEQYF.

The gene calls are TRBV7-9 and TRBJ2-5; no firm D call. The germline V gene has CDR1 SEHNR and CDR2 FQNEAQ (reference sequence). Trimming removed 5 bases from V and 4 bases from J, with 20 bases in between. The CDR3 runs 16 residues. In DNA, the CDR3 is TGTGCCAGCAGCCCCTATGTGGGAAAGGGTGCAGAGACCCAGTACTTC. It encodes CASSPYVGKGAETQYF.

The J gene is TRBJ2-7, the V gene TRBV5-6, with D possibly TRBD2 on 7 matching bases. The V gene's germline CDR1 is SGHDT and CDR2 YYEEEE. V was shortened by 2 bases and J by 6 bases, with 15 bases between the two germline ends. This CDR3 is 14 amino acids long. The CDR3 loop reads CASSFEGGGGEQYF. CDR3 nucleotide sequence: TGTGCCAGCAGCTTCGAGGGGGGGGGCGGCGAGCAGTACTTC.

The chain couples TRBV4-3 to TRBJ1-2, with D perhaps TRBD1 (6 bases). The CDR3 is 13 residues long. Germline values: CDR1 LGHNA, CDR2 YSLEER. V lost 3 bases, J lost 8 bases, and 13 bases lay in between. Written as DNA, the CDR3 is TGCGCCAGCAGCCAGATACAGGGAGGCGGCTACACCTTC. It encodes CASSQIQGGGYTF.

This chain uses TRBV9 with TRBJ1-6, with 8 positions matching TRBD1. This CDR3 comprises 14 residues. Germline V CDR1 and CDR2: SGDLS, YYNGEE. J lost 7 bases, V lost 3 bases, and 3 bases had no gene match. In DNA form, the CDR3 reads TGTGCCAGCAGCGGGACAGGGATGAATTCACCCCTCCACTTT. It yields the protein CASSGTGMNSPLHF.

The genes are TRBV4-1 and TRBJ2-5, with D possibly being TRBD1 (6 bases). The CDR3 runs 14 residues. The V end was cut by 4 bases, the J end by 3 bases, with 12 bases between. Germline CDR1 and CDR2: MGHRA and YSYEKL. Written as DNA, the CDR3 is TGCGCCAGCAGCCCGGAGGACAGCAAAGAGACCCAGTACTTC. Protein product: CASSPEDSKETQYF.

The J gene is TRBJ1-2, the V gene TRBV13; 10 positions match TRBD1. Germline trimming cut 4 bases from V and 5 bases from J; bases unmatched to any gene: 7. This CDR3 is built from 15 residues. From germline, CDR1 is PRHDT and CDR2 FYEKMQ (reference sequence). CDR3 nucleotide sequence: TGTGCCAGCAGCTCGACAGGGGGCGCTGGGTATGGCTACACCTTC. Translation gives CASSSTGGAGYGYTF.

The chain joins TRBV4-1 to TRBJ2-7, with D maybe TRBD2 (7 bases). This CDR3 has 15 residues. Germline CDR1 reads MGHRA; CDR2 reads YSYEKL. V was pared by 0 bases and J by 7 bases, with 16 bases between. CDR3: CASSQDRGAGQEQYF. The CDR3 nucleotides read TGCGCCAGCAGCCAAGATCGGGGGGCAGGGCAAGAGCAGTACTTC.

This chain uses TRBV4-3 with TRBJ2-7; tentatively, D is TRBD2 (5 bases). With 4 bases removed from V and 7 bases from J, the gap between germline ends came to 14 bases. Germline V gives CDR1 LGHNA, CDR2 YSLEER. The length of the CDR3 is 13 residues. The CDR3 here is CASSPGLGQEQYF. The CDR3 region has the DNA TGCGCCAGCAGCCCCGGACTCGGGCAAGAGCAGTACTTC.

This chain links TRBV9 with TRBJ1-2; 10 bases map to TRBD1. Germline V gene lookup returns CDR1 SGDLS and CDR2 YYNGEE. Trimming took 0 bases from V and 3 from J; bases not matched to a gene: 17. The CDR3 is 20 amino acids. For the CDR3, the DNA is TGTGCCAGCAGCGTAGCCGGGCCCATCCGAGGACAGGGGGTAGACTATGGCTACACCTTC. Translated, it gives CASSVAGPIRGQGVDYGYTF.

This clonotype is a singleton in its sample. The chain combines TRBV7-9 with TRBJ1-2, with D uncertain. Looked up from germline, CDR1 is SEHNR and CDR2 is FQNEAQ (reference sequence). The CDR3 spans 13 residues. Trimming removed 1 base at V and 8 bases at J, with 11 bases between. The CDR3 loop is CASSLGVSGGYTF. The CDR3 nucleotides are TGTGCCAGCAGCTTAGGCGTAAGCGGGGGCTACACCTTC.

This clonotype was seen a single time. The chain has TRBV27 and TRBJ2-7, with D unresolved. With 4 bases removed from V and 5 bases from J, the gap between germline ends came to 6 bases. This CDR3 comprises 11 residues. Germline V CDR1 and CDR2: MNHEY, SMNVEV (reference sequence). The CDR3 DNA sequence: TGTGCCAGCAGTTCTGGCCACGAGCAGTACTTC. Protein sequence: CASSSGHEQYF.

In this sample, this clonotype turned up once. The rearrangement joins TRBV19 to TRBJ1-1; D uncertain. The CDR3 is 12 residues long. Looked up from germline, CDR1 is LNHDA and CDR2 is SQIVND (reference sequence). V shed 10 bases and J shed 7 bases, with 16 bases lying between them. CDR3 protein: CATSPGNFEAFF. As DNA, the CDR3 is TGTGCCACTAGCCCCGGGAATTTTGAAGCTTTCTTT.

V usage is TRBV7-9 and J usage is TRBJ1-2, with TRBD1 as a possible D gene (5 bases). The CDR3 consists of 14 residues. Per germline, CDR1 SEHNR and CDR2 FQNEAQ (reference sequence). V lost 4 bases to trimming and J lost 7 bases, with 16 bases between them. The CDR3: CASSYIGAGPGYTF. The DNA of the CDR3 is TGTGCCAGCAGCTACATTGGGGCTGGGCCTGGCTACACCTTC.

This CDR3 is CASSLDGYLYEQYF. CDR3 DNA sequence: TGTGCCAGCAGCTTGGACGGGTATCTCTACGAGCAGTACTTC. This sequence joins TRBV5-4 and TRBJ2-7; D ambiguous. The V end was cut by 0 bases, the J end by 3 bases, with 10 bases between. The CDR3 is 14 amino acids. CDR1 is SGHNT, CDR2 YYREEE, per germline (reference sequence).